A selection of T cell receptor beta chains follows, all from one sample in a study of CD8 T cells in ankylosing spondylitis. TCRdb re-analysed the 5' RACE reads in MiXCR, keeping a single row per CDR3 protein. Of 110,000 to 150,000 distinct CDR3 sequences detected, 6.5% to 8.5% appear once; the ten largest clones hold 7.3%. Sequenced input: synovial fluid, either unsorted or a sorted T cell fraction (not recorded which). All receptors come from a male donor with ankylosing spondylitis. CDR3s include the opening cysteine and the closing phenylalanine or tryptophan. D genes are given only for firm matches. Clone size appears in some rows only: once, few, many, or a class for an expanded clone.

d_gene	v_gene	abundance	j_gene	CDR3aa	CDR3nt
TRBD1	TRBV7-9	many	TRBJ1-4	CASSLPGQGREKLFF	TGTGCCAGCAGCTTACCGGGACAGGGTCGGGAAAAACTGTTTTTT
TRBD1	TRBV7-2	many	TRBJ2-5	CASSSTGGRETQYF	TGTGCCAGCAGCTCGACAGGGGGCAGGGAGACCCAGTACTTC
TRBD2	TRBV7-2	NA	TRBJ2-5	CASSSAGGPGETQYF	TGTGCCAGCAGCTCAGCGGGGGGGCCGGGAGAGACCCAGTACTTC
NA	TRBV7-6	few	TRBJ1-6	CASSLAWPASNSPLHF	TGTGCCAGCAGCTTAGCGTGGCCGGCTTCTAATTCACCCCTCCACTTT
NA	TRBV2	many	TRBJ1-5	CASSRDTQTNQPQHF	TGTGCCAGCAGTAGGGACACCCAAACTAATCAGCCCCAGCATTTT
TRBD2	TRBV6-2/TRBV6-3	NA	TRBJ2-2	CASSSGSLTGELFF	TGTGCCAGCAGTAGCGGGAGCCTCACCGGGGAGCTGTTTTTT
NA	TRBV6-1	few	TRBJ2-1	CASSEAAPPYNEQFF	TGTGCCAGCAGTGAAGCAGCCCCACCCTACAATGAGCAGTTCTTC
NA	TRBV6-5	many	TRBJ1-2	CASSSMDGNYGYTF	TGTGCCAGCAGTTCGATGGACGGAAACTATGGCTACACCTTC
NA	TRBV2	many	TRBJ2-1	CASRRGNEQFF	TGTGCCAGCAGAAGAGGCAATGAGCAGTTCTTC
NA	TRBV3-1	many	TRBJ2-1	CASSQAHSGNEQFF	TGTGCCAGCAGCCAAGCCCACTCAGGGAATGAGCAGTTCTTC
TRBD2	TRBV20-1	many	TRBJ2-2	CSARTSGNTGELFF	TGCAGTGCGCGGACTAGCGGGAACACCGGGGAGCTGTTTTTT
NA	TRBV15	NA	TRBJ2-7	CATSRGPQGGSYF	TGTGCCACCAGCAGAGGTCCCCAGGGGGGGTCTTACTTC
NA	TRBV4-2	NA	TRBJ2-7	CASSQDQIPSYEQYF	TGTGCCAGCAGCCAAGATCAGATCCCCTCCTACGAGCAGTACTTC
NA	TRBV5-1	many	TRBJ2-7	CASSLMGPSYEQYF	TGCGCCAGCAGCTTGATGGGACCCTCCTACGAGCAGTACTTC
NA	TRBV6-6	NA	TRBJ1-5	CASSYSSGDQHF	TGTGCCAGCAGTTACTCCTCGGGAGACCAGCATTTT
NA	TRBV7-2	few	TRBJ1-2	CASSPRSAINYGYTF	TGTGCCAGCAGCCCCCGGTCCGCGATTAACTATGGCTACACCTTC
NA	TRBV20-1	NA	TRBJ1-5	CSAIMLRSNQPQHF	TGCAGTGCTATTATGTTACGGAGCAATCAGCCCCAGCATTTT
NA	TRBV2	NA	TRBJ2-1	CASSSATGLAYNEQFF	TGTGCCAGCAGTTCAGCGACCGGACTGGCTTACAATGAGCAGTTCTTC
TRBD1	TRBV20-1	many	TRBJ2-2	CSASKGGDTGELFF	TGCAGTGCTAGCAAAGGGGGCGACACCGGGGAGCTGTTTTTT
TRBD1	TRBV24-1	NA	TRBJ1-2	CATSDHSGTGTRYTF	TGTGCCACCAGTGACCATTCCGGGACAGGGACTCGCTACACCTTC
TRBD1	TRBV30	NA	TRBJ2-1	CAWSVRGQGSNEQFF	TGTGCCTGGAGTGTAAGGGGACAGGGGTCAAATGAGCAGTTCTTC
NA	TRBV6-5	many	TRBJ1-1	CASSYRARGNTEAFF	TGTGCCAGCAGTTACAGGGCCAGGGGAAACACTGAAGCTTTCTTT